This T cell receptor beta chain was found in a study of blood T cells in healthy people across ages. The CDR3 loop spans 14 amino acids. From germline, CDR1 is MRHNA and CDR2 SNTAGT. Trimming stripped 5 bases from V and 2 bases from J, with 13 bases between. Primed by a sample-barcoded 5' primer and a J-beta primer mix, a second PCR proceeded for 7 to 11 cycles. All cDNA molecules were each tagged by a template-switch adaptor with 12 random nucleotides. TCRdb fed the 5' RACE reads into MiXCR, producing one record per CDR3 protein. The sample lists about 640,000 distinct CDR3 sequences, 45% to 65% occurring once.

Sequenced input: blood. The V gene is TRBV6-4, the J gene TRBJ2-7, with D unclear. The clonotype originates from a man between 60 and 70 years old in good health. CDR3 DNA: TGTGCCAGCAGTTACGGGTCTATCACCTACGAGCAGTACTTC. Encoded protein: CASSYGSITYEQYF.